This T cell receptor beta chain comes out of a study of cytomegalovirus exposure and HLA in healthy donors. Study-wide points: Sequencing depth across donors, presence/absence analyses assumed, was roughly uniform. Certain indistinguishable V segments, among them TRBV6-2 and TRBV6-3, were excluded. An analysis that was carried out later associated 15,000 to 20,000 TCR beta sequences with HLA alleles at 0.05 false discovery rate.

Of note for this clone: Its antigen is currently unknown.

Germline values: CDR1 SEHNR, CDR2 FQNEAQ (reference sequence). With 8 bases clipped from V and 5 bases from J, the junction kept 7 bases outside the gene matches. The CDR3 loop spans 14 amino acids. PCR was performed using 60 Vbeta and 13 Jbeta primers. Sequenced by immunoSEQ multiplex PCR; TCRdb stores in-frame clones only, minus some. Of about 130,000 clones in the sample, about 79% were seen once. The chain joins TRBV7-9 to TRBJ2-5; the match to TRBD2 covers 11 bases. The origin of this receptor is a woman between 18 and 29 years old in good health and CMV-seropositive. The sample was PBMCs. The CDR3 region is CASGIAGGLETQYF. The CDR3 region has the DNA TGTGCCAGCGGCATAGCGGGGGGGCTGGAGACCCAGTACTTC.